A selection of T cell receptor beta chains follows, all from one sample in a study of blood T cell repertoires in COVID-19. Clones were sequenced by immunoSEQ multiplex PCR, and TCRdb holds only the in-frame ones, with some missing. The sample includes under 95,000 clones, approximately 80% of them seen just once. Sequenced material: peripheral blood. These receptors all come from a man between 65 and 80 years old with acute or convalescent COVID-19. The CDR3 runs from the conserved cysteine through the conserved F or W. The order of the fields is CDR3 protein, CDR3 length, J gene, V gene.

CDR3aa: CASSTATGGNTGELFF
len: 16
j_gene: TRBJ2-2
v_gene: TRBV19

CDR3aa: CASRGSSGANVLTF
len: 14
j_gene: TRBJ2-6
v_gene: TRBV2

CDR3aa: CASSRGRGNTEAFF
len: 14
j_gene: TRBJ1-1
v_gene: TRBV6-5

CDR3aa: CASTTAGGNTGELFF
len: 15
j_gene: TRBJ2-2
v_gene: TRBV19

CDR3aa: CASSPPAQEDTGELFF
len: 16
j_gene: TRBJ2-2
v_gene: TRBV18

CDR3aa: CASRSGSEGYQETQYF
len: 16
j_gene: TRBJ2-5
v_gene: TRBV27

CDR3aa: CASSQRDRGNSPLHF
len: 15
j_gene: TRBJ1-6
v_gene: TRBV14

CDR3aa: CASLAGTPNTGELFF
len: 15
j_gene: TRBJ2-2
v_gene: TRBV10-2

CDR3aa: CASSQGYGYTF
len: 11
j_gene: TRBJ1-2
v_gene: TRBV12-3/TRBV12-4

CDR3aa: CASSLPSREQYF
len: 12
j_gene: TRBJ2-7
v_gene: TRBV7-9

CDR3aa: CASSPLSTGELFF
len: 13
j_gene: TRBJ2-2
v_gene: TRBV6-2/TRBV6-3

CDR3aa: CASSPRQGVNTEAFF
len: 15
j_gene: TRBJ1-1
v_gene: TRBV7-6

CDR3aa: CASSLRWPGGNSPLHF
len: 16
j_gene: TRBJ1-6
v_gene: TRBV27

CDR3aa: CASSLQGGLGPEAFF
len: 15
j_gene: TRBJ1-1
v_gene: TRBV27

CDR3aa: CASSLYAGSNEKLFF
len: 15
j_gene: TRBJ1-4
v_gene: TRBV7-9

CDR3aa: CASSFSAAATEAFF
len: 14
j_gene: TRBJ1-1
v_gene: TRBV27

CDR3aa: CASSPPTGMGNQPQHF
len: 16
j_gene: TRBJ1-5
v_gene: TRBV18

CDR3aa: CASSGLAGGGEQFF
len: 14
j_gene: TRBJ2-1
v_gene: TRBV2

CDR3aa: CASSQERGQDTQYF
len: 14
j_gene: TRBJ2-3
v_gene: TRBV4-2

CDR3aa: CATSDLSEPDTQYF
len: 14
j_gene: TRBJ2-3
v_gene: TRBV24-1

CDR3aa: CASSSGGRSYNSPLHF
len: 16
j_gene: TRBJ1-6
v_gene: TRBV28

CDR3aa: CASSVGAEAFF
len: 11
j_gene: TRBJ1-1
v_gene: TRBV19

CDR3aa: CASSRQGGTEAFF
len: 13
j_gene: TRBJ1-1
v_gene: TRBV28

CDR3aa: CASSSFGSSGEKLFF
len: 15
j_gene: TRBJ1-4
v_gene: TRBV5-6

CDR3aa: CASSVVRGFTGELFF
len: 15
j_gene: TRBJ2-2
v_gene: TRBV9

CDR3aa: CASSTRLAGGFGTDTQYF
len: 18
j_gene: TRBJ2-3
v_gene: TRBV10-2

CDR3aa: CASSRGVRETQYF
len: 13
j_gene: TRBJ2-5
v_gene: TRBV6-6

CDR3aa: CASSPDRGDGYTF
len: 13
j_gene: TRBJ1-2
v_gene: TRBV18

CDR3aa: CATSLDRVSGNTIYF
len: 15
j_gene: TRBJ1-3
v_gene: TRBV15

CDR3aa: CASSWGLAEAFF
len: 12
j_gene: TRBJ1-1
v_gene: TRBV7-9

CDR3aa: CASGPGQGGSNEQFF
len: 15
j_gene: TRBJ2-1
v_gene: TRBV6-4

CDR3aa: CASNVRGLHTDTQYF
len: 15
j_gene: TRBJ2-3
v_gene: TRBV9

CDR3aa: CASSSSGQSYGYTF
len: 14
j_gene: TRBJ1-2
v_gene: TRBV6-5

CDR3aa: CATSSTLAGRETQYF
len: 15
j_gene: TRBJ2-5
v_gene: TRBV15

CDR3aa: CASSLLSSEGPTEAFF
len: 16
j_gene: TRBJ1-1
v_gene: TRBV5-1

CDR3aa: CASSLMASGGASYQETQYF
len: 19
j_gene: TRBJ2-5
v_gene: TRBV5-1

CDR3aa: CASTWGDPTGELFF
len: 14
j_gene: TRBJ2-2
v_gene: TRBV5-6

CDR3aa: CASSLFPGLNYGYTF
len: 15
j_gene: TRBJ1-2
v_gene: TRBV7-2

CDR3aa: CASSPEAFSYNEQFF
len: 15
j_gene: TRBJ2-1
v_gene: TRBV5-4

CDR3aa: CASSPKRGSGNTIYF
len: 15
j_gene: TRBJ1-3
v_gene: TRBV18

CDR3aa: CASSLAGLGNQPQHF
len: 15
j_gene: TRBJ1-5
v_gene: TRBV5-5

CDR3aa: CSASRGRTQYF
len: 11
j_gene: TRBJ2-5
v_gene: TRBV20-1

CDR3aa: CASSESGGADEQFF
len: 14
j_gene: TRBJ2-1
v_gene: TRBV6-4

CDR3aa: CASSLTGVGQPQHF
len: 14
j_gene: TRBJ1-5
v_gene: TRBV3-1/TRBV3-2

CDR3aa: CASSQGFGTGTYEQYF
len: 16
j_gene: TRBJ2-7
v_gene: TRBV4-1